What follows are 30 T cell receptor beta chains derived from one specimen sequenced in a study of shared clonotypes between healthy human individuals. Some clones are missing from TCRdb's copy, which holds only in-frame ones; the method was immunoSEQ multiplex PCR. The table lists under 2,000,000 clones, 85% to 95% of them singletons, with 0.9% to 1.5% in the top ten. Naive CD8 cells lacked CD45RO, underwent positive selection for CCR7 and left out terminally differentiated effector memory CD45RA+ cells. The sequenced sample was naive CD8+ T cells sorted from blood. The origin of the receptors is a man younger than 35 in good health.

This sequence joins TRBV6-5 and TRBJ2-7; D is possibly TRBD1 or TRBD2 (8 bases each). Germline V CDR1 and CDR2: MNHEY, SVGAGI. The V and J ends lost 6 bases and 3 bases respectively, with 18 bases between them. CDR3 length: 15 amino acids. The CDR3 sequence: CASSSGQGLGYEQYF. CDR3 sequence (DNA): TGTGCCAGCAGCTCTGGACAGGGACTAGGCTACGAGCAGTACTTC.

The chain recombines TRBV27 with TRBJ1-5, with TRBD1 as a possible D gene (6 bases). The V and J ends lost 3 bases and 4 bases respectively, with 16 bases between them. Looked up from germline, CDR1 is MNHEY and CDR2 is SMNVEV (reference sequence). The CDR3 has 16 amino acids. This chain's CDR3 is CASSFGGALVNQPQHF. CDR3 DNA sequence: TGTGCCAGCAGTTTTGGGGGGGCGCTTGTGAATCAGCCCCAGCATTTT.

The chain uses TRBV7-9 and TRBJ2-3; a weak D match, TRBD1 (6 bases). Germline lookup yields CDR1 SEHNR and CDR2 FQNEAQ (reference sequence). V was pared by 3 bases and J by 2 bases, with 15 bases between. This CDR3 contains 16 residues. CDR3 region: CASSLEAGAPTDTQYF. The CDR3 DNA reads as TGTGCCAGCAGCTTGGAGGCAGGGGCCCCCACAGATACGCAGTATTTT. Filled out from reference TRBV7-9 and TRBJ2-3, the complete variable domain reads DTGVSQNPRHKITKRGQNVTFRCDPISEHNRLYWYRQTLGQGPEFLTYFQNEAQLEKSRLLSDRFSAERPKGSFSTLEIQRTEQGDSAMYLCASSLEAGAPTDTQYFGPGTRLTVL.

The rearrangement uses TRBV27 and TRBJ2-7, with 8 bases aligning to TRBD1. V lost 1 base to trimming and J lost 0 bases; unmatched junction nucleotides: 2. This CDR3 is 15 amino acids long. Per the germline V gene, CDR1 is MNHEY and CDR2 is SMNVEV (reference sequence). CDR3 in DNA: TGTGCCAGCAGTTTATGGACAGGGTACTCCTACGAGCAGTACTTC. As protein: CASSLWTGYSYEQYF.

Points on this clone: This sample includes further DNA sequences coding for the same CDR3. The rearrangement links TRBV4-1 to TRBJ1-1; D gene uncertain. CDR1 and CDR2 from the germline V gene are MGHRA and YSYEKL. Trimming cost V 1 base and J 3 bases, with 6 bases left between them. CDR3 length equals 13 residues. The CDR3 DNA sequence: TGCGCCAGCAGCCAAGGGTTAGACACTGAAGCTTTCTTT. It specifies CASSQGLDTEAFF.

The chain is built from TRBV13 and TRBJ2-5, with 8 positions matching TRBD1. The CDR3 runs to 15 residues. Germline trimming cut 5 bases from V and 4 bases from J; bases unmatched to any gene: 9. Per the germline V gene, CDR1 is PRHDT and CDR2 is FYEKMQ (reference sequence). CDR3 DNA: TGTGCCAGCAGCACCAGACAGGGGAAAGGAGAGACCCAGTACTTC. This translates into CASSTRQGKGETQYF.

This sequence joins TRBV4-1 and TRBJ2-2, with 11 bases lining up with TRBD1. CDR1 and CDR2 from the germline V gene are MGHRA and YSYEKL. The ends lost 3 bases at V and 6 bases at J; junction bases unmatched: 6. The CDR3 covers 16 residues. The CDR3 protein is CASSQGWTGGPGELFF. CDR3 DNA: TGCGCCAGCAGCCAGGGATGGACAGGGGGCCCCGGGGAGCTGTTTTTT.

The chain recombines TRBV11-2 with TRBJ2-3; D unclear. V was trimmed by 2 bases and J by 2 bases, leaving 8 bases between them. The CDR3 runs to 14 residues. In germline, CDR1 is SGHAT, CDR2 FQNNGV. The CDR3 sequence: CASSLPLPTDTQYF. In DNA form, the CDR3 reads TGTGCCAGCAGCTTACCCCTGCCCACAGATACGCAGTATTTT.

Worth noting for this clone: Other DNA sequences in the same sample also yield this CDR3. V and J are TRBV6-5 and TRBJ2-2, with no clear D. Germline V CDR1 and CDR2: MNHEY, SVGAGI. V lost 0 bases to trimming and J lost 2 bases, with 7 bases between them. The CDR3 totals 15 residues. CDR3 sequence (DNA): TGTGCCAGCAGTTACTCTACAGAAAACACCGGGGAGCTGTTTTTT. It encodes CASSYSTENTGELFF.

Concerning this clone: This may be a read error: a much more frequent sequence differs by one nucleotide. In the same sample, other DNA sequences code for this CDR3. J is TRBJ1-2 and V is TRBV28; D gene uncertain. The CDR3 totals 11 residues. Trimming shortened V by 5 bases and J by 4 bases, and 5 bases separated the two germline ends. Per the germline V gene, CDR1 is MDHEN and CDR2 is SYDVKM. DNA for the CDR3: TGTGCCAGCAGTCCAGGCTATGGCTACACCTTC. This codes for CASSPGYGYTF.

The V call is TRBV30, the J call TRBJ2-5; D call uncertain. The germline CDR1 and CDR2 sequences are GTSNPN and SVGIG (reference sequence). V was cut by 2 bases and J by 3 bases, with 13 bases left in between. The CDR3 runs to 14 residues. CDR3 sequence: CAWSSIRLEETQYF. In nucleotides, the CDR3 is TGTGCCTGGAGTTCAATTCGGCTAGAAGAGACCCAGTACTTC.

V usage is TRBV28 and J usage is TRBJ1-6; weak D call: TRBD1 (5 bases). Germline V gives CDR1 MDHEN, CDR2 SYDVKM. Trimming removed 5 bases from V and 3 bases from J, with 11 bases in between. CDR3 length: 15 amino acids. The CDR3 DNA is TGTGCCAGCAGTGAGGACACCTTCTATAATTCACCCCTCCACTTT. It encodes CASSEDTFYNSPLHF.

This chain connects TRBV5-6 to TRBJ2-5; 12 bases align to TRBD2. CDR1 is SGHDT and CDR2 is YYEEEE in the germline V gene. J gave up 1 base and V 0 bases, and 10 bases lay outside the gene matches. The CDR3 sequence is 19 residues long. CDR3 in DNA: TGTGCCAGCAGCTTGGTATCTAGCGGGAGGGCCGGGGTCCAAGAGACCCAGTACTTC. It encodes CASSLVSSGRAGVQETQYF.

The J gene is TRBJ2-5, the V gene TRBV28; TRBD2 is a possible D gene (6 bases). In germline, CDR1 is MDHEN, CDR2 SYDVKM. The CDR3 is 16 residues long. V shed 6 bases and J shed 1 base, with 18 bases lying between them. DNA for the CDR3: TGTGCCAGCAGCCCCGAAGCGGGCGGCCTCCAAGAGACCCAGTACTTC. It specifies CASSPEAGGLQETQYF.

This chain uses TRBV21-1 with TRBJ1-1; no DNA check was done on the table's D call, TRBD1. TRBV21-1 is flagged as a pseudogene. This CDR3 is built from 14 residues. The CDR3 DNA reads TGTGCCAGCAGCAAGAGGGGGTGGGACACTGAAGCTTTCTTT. Residues: CASSKRGWDTEAFF.

Of note for this clone: Other DNA sequences within the sample encode an identical CDR3. V and J are TRBV30 and TRBJ1-1, with 11 bases identical to TRBD1. Germline CDR1 and CDR2: GTSNPN and SVGIG (reference sequence). The CDR3 runs 12 residues. The V segment lost 4 bases and the J segment 6 bases; nucleotides outside the gene matches: 1. The CDR3 sequence: CAWTGQGAEAFF. CDR3 nucleotides: TGTGCCTGGACGGGACAGGGGGCTGAAGCTTTCTTT.

The genes are TRBV19 and TRBJ2-7; 9 bases agree with TRBD2. Losses at the gene ends were 2 bases for V and 2 bases for J; bases not matched to a gene: 4. Germline V gene data show CDR1 as LNHDA and CDR2 as SQIVND (reference sequence). The CDR3 runs to 15 residues. CDR3 coding DNA: TGTGCCAGTAGTATATTTAGCGGGAGTACCTACGAGCAGTACTTC. Its translation is CASSIFSGSTYEQYF. Based on the CDR3 plus reference TRBV19 and TRBJ2-7, the full variable domain is DGGITQSPKYLFRKEGQNVTLSCEQNLNHDAMYWYRQDPGQGLRLIYYSQIVNDFQKGDIAEGYSVSREKKESFPLTVTSAQKNPTAFYLCASSIFSGSTYEQYFGPGTRLTVT.

The chain combines TRBV1 with TRBJ1-2; TRBD1, the D gene given by the table, was not confirmed from the DNA. TRBV1 is a pseudogene locus. The CDR3 is made up of 13 amino acids. For the CDR3, the DNA is TGCACCAAGGCGGACAGGGGCGCCTATGGCTACACCTTC. It is translated as CTKADRGAYGYTF.

The chain couples TRBV27 to TRBJ2-7, with 7 bases identical to TRBD1. The V segment lost 6 bases and the J segment 7 bases; nucleotides outside the gene matches: 12. Germline assignment: CDR1 MNHEY and CDR2 SMNVEV (reference sequence). The CDR3 runs to 14 residues. The CDR3 region has the DNA TGTGCCAGCAGCCCCGGGACAGTCCTTTTAGAGCAGTACTTC. Amino acids: CASSPGTVLLEQYF.

The chain is built from TRBV27 and TRBJ2-7, with D possibly matching TRBD2 (6 bases). The germline V gene has CDR1 MNHEY and CDR2 SMNVEV (reference sequence). The CDR3 has 16 residues. Trimming took 5 bases from V and 0 from J, leaving 17 bases between them. In DNA, the CDR3 is TGTGCCAGCAGTCCGGGAGCTAGCGAGCACTCCTACGAGCAGTACTTC. It yields the protein CASSPGASEHSYEQYF.

This rearrangement joins TRBV6-1 to TRBJ2-3, with 10 bases aligning to TRBD2. V dropped 2 bases and J dropped 2; count of bases not matched to a gene: 7. Looked up from germline, CDR1 is MNHNS and CDR2 is SASEGT. This CDR3 region has 17 residues. CDR3 in amino acids: CASSELVAGGSTDTQYF. Here the CDR3 DNA reads TGTGCCAGCAGTGAATTAGTAGCGGGGGGTTCCACAGATACGCAGTATTTT.

The V call is TRBV7-9, the J call TRBJ2-7, with 9 bases fitting TRBD1. The J segment lost 12 bases and the V segment lost 5 bases, leaving 14 bases of the junction unmatched. The germline gives CDR1 SEHNR, CDR2 FQNEAQ (reference sequence). The CDR3 totals 14 residues. The DNA for the CDR3 is TGTGCCAGCAGCCACATCCGGGACAGGGAAAAACTGTACTTC. This translates into CASSHIRDREKLYF.

The V and J genes are TRBV11-2 and TRBJ2-1; the D gene is possibly TRBD2 (5 bases). The CDR3 runs 12 residues. From germline, CDR1 is SGHAT and CDR2 FQNNGV. The V end was cut by 5 bases, the J end by 10 bases, with 12 bases between. As DNA, the CDR3 is TGTGCCAGCAGCCTAGGACGGGAAGAGCAGTTCTTC. This codes for CASSLGREEQFF.

The chain combines TRBV10-1 with TRBJ1-4, with no clear D. V gave up 7 bases and J gave up 0 bases, with 9 bases separating them. The CDR3 is 14 amino acids. CDR1 and CDR2 (germline): WNHNN, SYGVQD (reference sequence). The CDR3 is CASKPTATNEKLFF. The CDR3 bases are TGCGCCAGCAAACCTACAGCAACTAATGAAAAACTGTTTTTT.

To note about this clone: The sample carries other DNA sequences with the same CDR3. The V call is TRBV6-5, the J call TRBJ2-3; 10 bases line up with TRBD2. Germline CDR1 reads MNHEY; CDR2 reads SVGAGI. The CDR3 is made up of 15 amino acids. V shed 6 bases and J 1 base; nucleotides not matched to a gene: 4. CDR3 sequence reads: CASSPLAGGTDTQYF. The CDR3 DNA reads TGTGCCAGCAGCCCCCTAGCGGGGGGCACAGATACGCAGTATTTT.

The V and J genes are TRBV19 and TRBJ2-1; possibly TRBD2 for D (6 bases). V lost 4 bases and J 1 base, leaving 14 bases between the germline ends. The CDR3 sequence is 16 residues long. Germline assignment: CDR1 LNHDA and CDR2 SQIVND (reference sequence). The CDR3 nucleotides read TGTGCCAGTAGTAAGGAACTAGCCCTGTCCTACAATGAGCAGTTCTTC. Its translation: CASSKELALSYNEQFF.

The V call is TRBV19, the J call TRBJ2-7; D might be TRBD1 or TRBD2, each matching 6 bases. The length of the CDR3 is 14 residues. Germline CDR1 reads LNHDA; CDR2 reads SQIVND (reference sequence). V was clipped by 7 bases and J by 1 base, with 14 bases between them. DNA of the CDR3: TGTGCCAGTATGGAGTCGGGGGCTTCCTACGAGCAGTACTTC. Translated: CASMESGASYEQYF. Full variable domain (outside the CDR3, taken from reference TRBV19 and TRBJ2-7): DGGITQSPKYLFRKEGQNVTLSCEQNLNHDAMYWYRQDPGQGLRLIYYSQIVNDFQKGDIAEGYSVSREKKESFPLTVTSAQKNPTAFYLCASMESGASYEQYFGPGTRLTVT.

The CDR3 loop is CLRDRSNTEAFF. CDR3 in DNA: TGTCTACGGGACAGGTCGAACACTGAAGCTTTCTTT. The gene calls are TRBV27 and TRBJ1-1, with 8 nucleotides matching TRBD1. The CDR3 covers 12 residues. Germline CDR1 reads MNHEY; CDR2 reads SMNVEV (reference sequence).

J is TRBJ2-7 and V is TRBV19, with a weak D call TRBD2 (6 bases). Trimming removed 1 base from V and 3 bases from J, with 13 bases in between. Per germline, CDR1 LNHDA and CDR2 SQIVND (reference sequence). CDR3 length equals 15 residues. The chain's CDR3 is CASSIGQGGFYEQYF. In nucleotides, the CDR3 is TGTGCCAGTAGTATAGGCCAGGGAGGATTCTACGAGCAGTACTTC. The variable domain in full, with the rest retrieved from reference TRBV19 and TRBJ2-7, is DGGITQSPKYLFRKEGQNVTLSCEQNLNHDAMYWYRQDPGQGLRLIYYSQIVNDFQKGDIAEGYSVSREKKESFPLTVTSAQKNPTAFYLCASSIGQGGFYEQYFGPGTRLTVT.

This clone occurred once. J is TRBJ2-5 and V is TRBV9; D may be TRBD2 (5 bases). The V gene's germline CDR1 is SGDLS and CDR2 YYNGEE. This CDR3 has 15 residues. V lost 0 bases and J 1 base, leaving 10 bases between the germline ends. The CDR3 loop is CASSVGGQPQETQYF. The CDR3 DNA sequence: TGTGCCAGCAGCGTAGGAGGGCAGCCCCAAGAGACCCAGTACTTC.